The T cell receptor (beta chain) described here comes from a study of graft-versus-host responses after intestinal transplantation. Study at large: After anti-thymocyte globulin induction, recipients took tacrolimus and steroids for about 3 years.

This clone was counted a single time. Antigen unknown. Profiling relied on immunoSEQ multiplex PCR, and the TCRdb table lists in-frame clones only, not all of them. The table has about 98,000 clones, 83% seen once. The length of the CDR3 is 12 residues. Germline loops: CDR1 SQVTM, CDR2 ANQGSEA. V gave up 8 bases and J gave up 0 bases, with 9 bases separating them. The sample here was unstimulated CD8+ T cells sorted from spleen or lymph node cells, taken before intestinal transplant. V is TRBV29-1 and J is TRBJ2-3; D tentatively reads TRBD1 or TRBD2 (5 bases each). This sequence originates from a human donor who received an intestinal transplant. In nucleotides, the CDR3 is TGCAGCTCCCGGGACAGCACAGATACGCAGTATTTT. Translated: CSSRDSTDTQYF.